The 21 T cell receptor beta chains below were found in one sample sequenced in a study of blood T cell repertoires in COVID-19. TCRdb's copy holds only in-frame clones and misses some; the assay was immunoSEQ multiplex PCR. This repertoire shows some 73,000 clones, around 83% found once; its top ten account for approximately 35%. Material: peripheral blood. The receptors come from an elderly woman with active or convalescent COVID-19.

V and J are TRBV4-3 and TRBJ1-5, with D possibly being TRBD1 (5 bases). The germline V and J ends were trimmed by 3 bases and 6 bases, with 18 bases remaining between them. The CDR3 sequence is 16 residues long. Germline CDR1 reads LGHNA; CDR2 reads YSLEER. The CDR3 nucleotides are TGCGCCAGCAGCCAGACCCTCGGGGGGGAGGGTCAGCCCCAGCATTTT. Amino acids: CASSQTLGGEGQPQHF.

This rearrangement joins TRBV3-1 (or the pseudogene TRBV3-2) to TRBJ2-5, with D possibly matching TRBD2 (6 bases). Trimming took 4 bases from V and 4 from J, leaving 10 bases between them. Germline V gene lookup returns CDR1 LGHDT and CDR2 YNNKEL (reference sequence). The CDR3 length is 13 residues. The CDR3 DNA reads as TGTGCCAGCAGCCCGGGGGTCGGAGAGACCCAGTACTTC. Translated, it gives CASSPGVGETQYF.

The V call is TRBV9, the J call TRBJ1-2; tentative D call: TRBD1 (5 bases). Germline values: CDR1 SGDLS, CDR2 YYNGEE. V lost 0 bases to trimming and J lost 1 base, with 25 bases between them. The CDR3 totals 20 residues. The CDR3 coding sequence is TGTGCCAGCAGCGTAGAGCCTAAGGGGCAGCACGGGGGGGATAACTATGGCTACACCTTC. Amino acid sequence: CASSVEPKGQHGGDNYGYTF.

The V and J genes are TRBV3-1 (or the pseudogene TRBV3-2) and TRBJ2-3, with a possible D match to TRBD2 (5 bases). The CDR3 sequence is 15 residues long. Between the trimmed V and J ends, which lost 4 bases and 3 bases, there was a span of 14 bases. Germline V gene data show CDR1 as LGHDT and CDR2 as YNNKEL (reference sequence). CDR3 sequence: CASSPWAGRTDTQYF. CDR3 bases: TGTGCCAGCAGCCCATGGGCGGGCAGGACAGATACGCAGTATTTT.

This rearrangement joins TRBV6-6 to TRBJ1-1, with D possibly being TRBD1 (6 bases). This CDR3 is built from 13 residues. Trimming took 8 bases from V and 1 from J, leaving 11 bases between them. CDR1 is MNHNY and CDR2 is SVGAGI in the germline V gene (reference sequence). CDR3 loop: CASGGRQNTEAFF. DNA for the CDR3: TGTGCCAGCGGGGGCAGGCAGAACACTGAAGCTTTCTTT.

The chain links TRBV5-6 to TRBJ1-6, with 9 bases identical to TRBD1. CDR1 and CDR2 (germline): SGHDT, YYEEEE. Trimming removed 2 bases from V and 10 bases from J; junction bases left unmatched: 7. This CDR3 has 15 residues. CDR3 residues: CASSFIGTGQSPLHF. The CDR3 nucleotides read TGTGCCAGCAGCTTCATTGGGACAGGGCAATCACCCCTCCACTTT.

The rearrangement links TRBV7-9 to TRBJ1-3; 9 nucleotides line up with TRBD1. Germline CDR1 and CDR2: SEHNR and FQNEAQ (reference sequence). The CDR3 runs 18 residues. With V trimmed by 4 bases and J by 0 bases, 10 bases remained unmatched. The CDR3 region is CASSSGDRGFHSGNTIYF. CDR3 DNA sequence: TGTGCCAGCAGCTCTGGCGACAGGGGGTTCCACTCTGGAAACACCATATATTTT.

For this clone: This specimen includes other DNA sequences encoding the same CDR3. This chain connects TRBV4-1 to TRBJ2-1; 9 bases agree with TRBD2. The germline V gene has CDR1 MGHRA and CDR2 YSYEKL. The ends lost 2 bases at V and 7 bases at J; junction bases unmatched: 12. The CDR3 covers 17 residues. The CDR3 DNA is TGCGCCAGCAGCCAACTTCTCCGCGCGGGGGGGGGAAATGAGCAGTTCTTC. Translated: CASSQLLRAGGGNEQFF.

The chain joins TRBV19 to TRBJ1-1, with a possible D match to TRBD1 (6 bases). The CDR3 contains 17 residues. Trimming removed 3 bases from V and 5 bases from J, with 22 bases in between. CDR1 is LNHDA, CDR2 SQIVND, per germline (reference sequence). DNA for the CDR3: TGTGCCAGTAGTATGGGGACACCCGGGACAAGTGTTACTGAAGCTTTCTTT. Translated, it gives CASSMGTPGTSVTEAFF.

This clone has only one observation. The CDR3 here is CAWRAGTGVNQPQHF. CDR3 coding DNA: TGTGCCTGGAGGGCCGGGACAGGCGTCAATCAGCCCCAGCATTTT. The chain employs TRBV30 and TRBJ1-5; 8 bases fit TRBD1. J gave up 3 bases and V 3 bases, and 7 bases lay outside the gene matches. The length of the CDR3 is 15 residues. Germline loops: CDR1 GTSNPN, CDR2 SVGIG (reference sequence). Full variable domain (outside the CDR3, taken from reference TRBV30 and TRBJ1-5): SQTIHQWPATLVQPVGSPLSLECTVEGTSNPNLYWYRQAAGRGLQLLFYSVGIGQISSEVPQNLSASRPQDRQFILSSKKLLLSDSGFYLCAWRAGTGVNQPQHFGDGTRLSIL.

The rearrangement links TRBV7-9 to TRBJ1-6; 9 nucleotides agree with TRBD1. Per the germline V gene, CDR1 is SEHNR and CDR2 is FQNEAQ (reference sequence). V shed 5 bases and J 0 bases; nucleotides not matched to a gene: 11. CDR3 length equals 19 residues. CDR3 bases: TGTGCCAGCAGCCGCACAGGGGGCAGCTTCAGCTCCTATAATTCACCCCTCCACTTT. Amino acids: CASSRTGGSFSSYNSPLHF.

This sequence joins TRBV28 and TRBJ1-2; 7 bases fit TRBD1. The CDR3 is 15 amino acids. The V segment lost 4 bases and the J segment 4 bases; nucleotides outside the gene matches: 9. The germline V gene encodes CDR1 MDHEN and CDR2 SYDVKM. The DNA of the CDR3 is TGTGCCAGCAGTTCGGCCGGGACAGTGATCTATGGCTACACCTTC. It translates to CASSSAGTVIYGYTF.

Here the CDR3 DNA reads TGCGCCAGCAGCCAAGAACTGGGAGGTATGACAGTATACTACGAGCAGTACTTC. This gives the protein CASSQELGGMTVYYEQYF. The chain has TRBV4-3 and TRBJ2-7; D is perhaps TRBD2 (6 bases). V was pared by 0 bases and J by 3 bases, with 21 bases between. The CDR3 totals 18 residues. Per the germline V gene, CDR1 is LGHNA and CDR2 is YSLEER.

V and J are TRBV7-9 and TRBJ2-1, with D unclear. This CDR3 is 12 amino acids long. Trimming took 1 base from V and 9 from J, leaving 7 bases between them. The germline gives CDR1 SEHNR, CDR2 FQNEAQ (reference sequence). The CDR3 loop is CASSLGVPEQFF. The CDR3 nucleotides are TGTGCCAGCAGCTTAGGAGTCCCTGAGCAGTTCTTC.

The V call is TRBV11-2, the J call TRBJ2-3; TRBD1 agrees at 11 bases. J gave up 6 bases and V 1 base, and 9 bases lay outside the gene matches. The CDR3 is 17 amino acids. Germline loops: CDR1 SGHAT, CDR2 FQNNGV. As DNA, the CDR3 is TGTGCCAGCAGCTTAGTGTCGGGGACAGGGGGTTGGGATACGCAGTATTTT. It encodes CASSLVSGTGGWDTQYF.

This chain uses TRBV19 with TRBJ1-1; D call uncertain. The germline V and J ends were trimmed by 3 bases and 0 bases, with 5 bases remaining between them. Germline loops: CDR1 LNHDA, CDR2 SQIVND (reference sequence). The CDR3 totals 13 residues. CDR3 residues: CASSISMNTEAFF. The DNA for the CDR3 is TGTGCCAGTAGTATTTCTATGAACACTGAAGCTTTCTTT.

The V and J genes are TRBV15 and TRBJ1-4, with unresolved D. The CDR3 runs to 14 residues. The ends were cut back, 0 bases at V and 6 bases at J, with 8 bases in the middle. Germline CDR1 is LNHNV and CDR2 is YYDKDF (reference sequence). Written as DNA, the CDR3 is TGTGCCACCAGCAGAGAGCCCCTAGATGAAAAACTGTTTTTT. Amino acid sequence: CATSREPLDEKLFF.

J is TRBJ1-3 and V is TRBV9, with D hard to call. The length of the CDR3 is 14 residues. The V gene's germline CDR1 is SGDLS and CDR2 YYNGEE. V was clipped by 0 bases and J by 6 bases, with 10 bases between them. The CDR3 DNA reads as TGTGCCAGCAGCGTAGCCTGGCCCGCAAACACCATATATTTT. It translates to CASSVAWPANTIYF.

The genes are TRBV6-4 and TRBJ2-5, with 7 bases matching TRBD2. The CDR3 loop spans 15 amino acids. Germline V lookup: CDR1 MRHNA, CDR2 SNTAGT. The junction had 9 bases not matched to a gene; V was cut back by 4 bases and J by 4 bases. The CDR3 bases are TGTGCCAGCAGTGTAACAGCGGGGACGGGAGAGACCCAGTACTTC. Protein product: CASSVTAGTGETQYF.

This clone is a singleton in its sample. The V gene is TRBV28, the J gene TRBJ2-4; 7 bases line up with TRBD1. From germline, CDR1 is MDHEN and CDR2 SYDVKM. V gave up 3 bases and J gave up 7 bases; unmatched junction bases: 6. The CDR3 covers 14 residues. The CDR3 loop reads CASSFETGSNIQYF. The CDR3 DNA sequence: TGTGCCAGCAGTTTTGAGACAGGGTCGAACATTCAGTACTTC.

This sequence joins TRBV27 and TRBJ2-1; 8 bases are a match to TRBD2. Germline assignment: CDR1 MNHEY and CDR2 SMNVEV (reference sequence). The CDR3 spans 15 residues. V lost 3 bases, J lost 6 bases, and 7 bases stayed unmatched. The CDR3 region has the DNA TGTGCCAGCAGTTTGTCCGGGGGGGAGTTCAATGAGCAGTTCTTC. Its protein product is CASSLSGGEFNEQFF.